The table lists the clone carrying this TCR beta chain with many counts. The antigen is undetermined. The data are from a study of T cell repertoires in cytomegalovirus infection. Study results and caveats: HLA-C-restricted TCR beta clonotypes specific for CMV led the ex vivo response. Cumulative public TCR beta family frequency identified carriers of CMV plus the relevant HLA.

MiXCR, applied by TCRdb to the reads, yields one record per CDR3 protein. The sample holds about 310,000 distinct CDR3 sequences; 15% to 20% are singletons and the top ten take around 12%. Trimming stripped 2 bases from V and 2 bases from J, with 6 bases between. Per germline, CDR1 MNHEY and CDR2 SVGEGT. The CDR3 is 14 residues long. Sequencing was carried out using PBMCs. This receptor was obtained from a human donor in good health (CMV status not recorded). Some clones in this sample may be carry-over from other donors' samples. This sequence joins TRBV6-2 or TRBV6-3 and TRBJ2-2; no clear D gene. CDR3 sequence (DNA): TGTGCCAGCAGTTACGGACCCAACACCGGGGAGCTGTTTTTT. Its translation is CASSYGPNTGELFF.